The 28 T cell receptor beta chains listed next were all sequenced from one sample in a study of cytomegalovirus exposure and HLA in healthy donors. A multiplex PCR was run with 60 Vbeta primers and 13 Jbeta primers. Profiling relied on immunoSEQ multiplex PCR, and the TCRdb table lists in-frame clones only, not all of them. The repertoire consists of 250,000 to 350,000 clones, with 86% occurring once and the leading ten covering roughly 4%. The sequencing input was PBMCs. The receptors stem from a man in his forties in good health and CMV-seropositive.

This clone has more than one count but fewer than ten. The CDR3 DNA follows: TGCGCCAGCAGCCCGGGACAGACCAATCAGCCCCAGCATTTT. Protein sequence: CASSPGQTNQPQHF. The J gene is TRBJ1-5, the V gene TRBV5-1; 7 nucleotides line up with TRBD1. V was pared by 4 bases and J by 3 bases, with 4 bases of the junction left unmatched. The CDR3 has 14 amino acids. Germline loops: CDR1 SGHRS, CDR2 YFSETQ.

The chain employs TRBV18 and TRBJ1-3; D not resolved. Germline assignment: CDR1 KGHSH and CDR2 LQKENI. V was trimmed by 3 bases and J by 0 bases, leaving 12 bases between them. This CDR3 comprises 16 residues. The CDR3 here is CASSPLSHSSGNTIYF. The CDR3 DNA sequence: TGTGCCAGCTCACCCCTCTCTCACAGCTCTGGAAACACCATATATTTT.

The CDR3 here is CASSQDIAGGSEKLFF. CDR3 DNA: TGTGCCAGCAGCCAAGATATCGCCGGGGGAAGTGAAAAACTGTTTTTT. The chain recombines TRBV14 with TRBJ1-4; D perhaps matches TRBD1 (5 bases). The germline V gene has CDR1 SGHDN and CDR2 FVKESK. The ends were cut back, 0 bases at V and 7 bases at J, with 15 bases in the middle. This CDR3 contains 16 residues.

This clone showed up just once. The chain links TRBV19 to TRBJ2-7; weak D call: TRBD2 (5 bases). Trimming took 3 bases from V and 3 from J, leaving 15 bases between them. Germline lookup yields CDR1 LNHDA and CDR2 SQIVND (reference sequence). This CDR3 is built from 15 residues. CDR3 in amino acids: CASSIRAEGFYEQYF. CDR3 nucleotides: TGTGCCAGTAGTATCCGGGCCGAGGGCTTCTACGAGCAGTACTTC.

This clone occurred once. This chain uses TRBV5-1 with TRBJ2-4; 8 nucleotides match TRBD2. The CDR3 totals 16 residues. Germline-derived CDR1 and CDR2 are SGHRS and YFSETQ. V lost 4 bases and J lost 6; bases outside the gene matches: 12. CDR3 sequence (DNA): TGCGCCAGCAGCCCGATAAGCGGGAGTGTCGGAAACATTCAGTACTTC. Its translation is CASSPISGSVGNIQYF.

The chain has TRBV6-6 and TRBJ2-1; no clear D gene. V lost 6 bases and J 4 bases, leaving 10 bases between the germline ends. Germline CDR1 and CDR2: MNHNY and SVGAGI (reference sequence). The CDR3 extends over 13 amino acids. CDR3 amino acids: CASRKTPYNEQFF. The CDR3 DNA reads TGTGCCAGCAGAAAGACACCTTACAATGAGCAGTTCTTC.

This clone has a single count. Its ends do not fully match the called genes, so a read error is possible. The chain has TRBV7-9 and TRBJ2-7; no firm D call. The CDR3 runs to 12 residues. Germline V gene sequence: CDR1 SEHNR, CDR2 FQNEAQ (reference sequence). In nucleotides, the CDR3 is TGTTCCAGCAGCTTAGGGCTGGCTGAGCAGTACTTC. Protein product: CSSSLGLAEQYF.

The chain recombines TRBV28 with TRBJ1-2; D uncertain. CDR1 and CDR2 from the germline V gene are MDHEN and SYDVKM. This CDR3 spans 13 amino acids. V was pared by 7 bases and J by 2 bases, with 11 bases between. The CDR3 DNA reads TGTGCCAGCACGGAAGTAGCGAACTATGGCTACACCTTC. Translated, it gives CASTEVANYGYTF.

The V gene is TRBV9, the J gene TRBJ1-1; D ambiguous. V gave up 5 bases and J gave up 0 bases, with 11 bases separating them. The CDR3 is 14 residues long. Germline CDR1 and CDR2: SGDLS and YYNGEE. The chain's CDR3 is CASSSTVMNTEAFF. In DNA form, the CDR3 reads TGTGCCAGCAGTAGTACGGTAATGAACACTGAAGCTTTCTTT.

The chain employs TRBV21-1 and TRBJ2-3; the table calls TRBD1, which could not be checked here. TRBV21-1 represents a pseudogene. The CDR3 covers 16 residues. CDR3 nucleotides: TGTGCCAGCAGCAAATTGGGGCAGGGGCAGGGGGATACGCAGTATTTT. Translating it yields CASSKLGQGQGDTQYF.

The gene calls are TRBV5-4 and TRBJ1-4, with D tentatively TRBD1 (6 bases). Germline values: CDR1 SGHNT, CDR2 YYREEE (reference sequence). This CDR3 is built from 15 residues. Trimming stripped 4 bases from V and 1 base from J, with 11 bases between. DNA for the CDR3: TGTGCCAGCAGCGGTTCGACAGGAACTAATGAAAAACTGTTTTTT. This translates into CASSGSTGTNEKLFF. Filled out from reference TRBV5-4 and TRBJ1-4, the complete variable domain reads ETGVTQSPTHLIKTRGQQVTLRCSSQSGHNTVSWYQQALGQGPQFIFQYYREEENGRGNFPPRFSGLQFPNYSSELNVNALELDDSALYLCASSGSTGTNEKLFFGSGTQLSVL.

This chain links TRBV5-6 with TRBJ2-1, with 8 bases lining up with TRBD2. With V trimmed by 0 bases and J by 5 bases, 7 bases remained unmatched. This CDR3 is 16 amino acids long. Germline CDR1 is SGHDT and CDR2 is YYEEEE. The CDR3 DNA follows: TGTGCCAGCAGCTTGGGACTAGCGCTCAATAACAATGAGCAGTTCTTC. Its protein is CASSLGLALNNNEQFF.

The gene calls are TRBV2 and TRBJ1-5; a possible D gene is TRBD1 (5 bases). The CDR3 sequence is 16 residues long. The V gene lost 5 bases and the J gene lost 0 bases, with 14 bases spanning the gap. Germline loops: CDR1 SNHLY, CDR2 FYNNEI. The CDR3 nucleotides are TGTGCCAGCAGTAAGCGACAGCTACTTAGCAATCAGCCCCAGCATTTT. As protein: CASSKRQLLSNQPQHF.

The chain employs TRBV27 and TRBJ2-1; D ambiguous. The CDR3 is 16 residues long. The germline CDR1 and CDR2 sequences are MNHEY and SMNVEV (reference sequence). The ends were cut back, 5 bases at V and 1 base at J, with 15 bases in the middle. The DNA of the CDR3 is TGTGCCAGCAGTACCCGCCCGGTCGGGTCCTACAATGAGCAGTTCTTC. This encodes CASSTRPVGSYNEQFF.

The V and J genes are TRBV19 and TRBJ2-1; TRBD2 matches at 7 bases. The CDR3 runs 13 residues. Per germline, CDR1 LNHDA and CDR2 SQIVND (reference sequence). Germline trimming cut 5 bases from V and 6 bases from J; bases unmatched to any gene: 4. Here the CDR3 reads CASSATGGNEQFF. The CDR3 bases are TGTGCCAGTAGTGCGACGGGGGGCAATGAGCAGTTCTTC. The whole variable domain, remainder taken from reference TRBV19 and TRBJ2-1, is DGGITQSPKYLFRKEGQNVTLSCEQNLNHDAMYWYRQDPGQGLRLIYYSQIVNDFQKGDIAEGYSVSREKKESFPLTVTSAQKNPTAFYLCASSATGGNEQFFGPGTRLTVL.

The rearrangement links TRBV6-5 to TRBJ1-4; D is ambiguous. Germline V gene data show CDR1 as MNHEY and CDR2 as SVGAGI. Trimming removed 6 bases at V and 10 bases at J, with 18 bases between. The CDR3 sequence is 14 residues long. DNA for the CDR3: TGTGCCAGCAGGAGAACCAACCAAGGCGGAAAACTGTTTTTT. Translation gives CASRRTNQGGKLFF.

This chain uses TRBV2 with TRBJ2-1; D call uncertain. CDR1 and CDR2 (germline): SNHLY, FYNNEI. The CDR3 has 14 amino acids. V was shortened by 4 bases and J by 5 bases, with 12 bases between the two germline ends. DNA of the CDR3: TGTGCCAGCAGTGCTGGGTACGGAGACAATGAGCAGTTCTTC. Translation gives CASSAGYGDNEQFF. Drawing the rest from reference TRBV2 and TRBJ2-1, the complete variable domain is EPEVTQTPSHQVTQMGQEVILRCVPISNHLYFYWYRQILGQKVEFLVSFYNNEISEKSEIFDDQFSVERPDGSNFTLKIRSTKLEDSAMYFCASSAGYGDNEQFFGPGTRLTVL.

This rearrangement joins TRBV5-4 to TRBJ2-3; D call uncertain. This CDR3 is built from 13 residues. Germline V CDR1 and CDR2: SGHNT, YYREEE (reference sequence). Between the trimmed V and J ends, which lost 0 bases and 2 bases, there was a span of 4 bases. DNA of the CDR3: TGTGCCAGCAGCTTGGCGGTCACAGATACGCAGTATTTT. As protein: CASSLAVTDTQYF.

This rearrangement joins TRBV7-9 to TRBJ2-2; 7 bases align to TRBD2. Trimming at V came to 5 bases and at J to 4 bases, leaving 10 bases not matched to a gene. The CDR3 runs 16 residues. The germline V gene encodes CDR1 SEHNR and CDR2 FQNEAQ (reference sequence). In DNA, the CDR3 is TGTGCCAGCAGCCCCTTCGCGGGAGAAGGCACCGGGGAGCTGTTTTTT. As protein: CASSPFAGEGTGELFF.

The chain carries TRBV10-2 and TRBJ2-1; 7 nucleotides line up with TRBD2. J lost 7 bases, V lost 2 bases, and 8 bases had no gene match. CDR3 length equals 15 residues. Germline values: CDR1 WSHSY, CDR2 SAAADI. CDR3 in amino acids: CASSEEIRLANEQFF. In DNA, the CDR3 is TGCGCCAGCAGTGAGGAAATCCGACTAGCAAATGAGCAGTTCTTC.

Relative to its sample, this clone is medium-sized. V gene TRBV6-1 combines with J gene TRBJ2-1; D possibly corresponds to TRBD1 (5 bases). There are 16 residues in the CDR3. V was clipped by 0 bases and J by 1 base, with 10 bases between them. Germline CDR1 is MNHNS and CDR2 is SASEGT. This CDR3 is CASSEAAGSSYNEQFF. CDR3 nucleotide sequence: TGTGCCAGCAGTGAAGCGGCAGGGTCATCCTACAATGAGCAGTTCTTC.

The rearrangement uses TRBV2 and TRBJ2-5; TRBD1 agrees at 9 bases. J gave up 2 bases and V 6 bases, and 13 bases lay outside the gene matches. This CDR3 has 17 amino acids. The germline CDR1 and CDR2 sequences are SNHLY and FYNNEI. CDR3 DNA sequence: TGTGCCAGCAGGAATACCGGGACAGGGATTCCACAAGAGACCCAGTACTTC. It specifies CASRNTGTGIPQETQYF.

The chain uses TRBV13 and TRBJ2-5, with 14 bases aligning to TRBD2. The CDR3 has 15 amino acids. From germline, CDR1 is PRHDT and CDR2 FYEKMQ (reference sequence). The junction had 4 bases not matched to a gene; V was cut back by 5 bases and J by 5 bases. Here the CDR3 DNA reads TGTGCCAGCAGCACGAGACTAGCGGGAGGGGAGACCCAGTACTTC. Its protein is CASSTRLAGGETQYF.

This chain's CDR3 is CASSETPGGPETQYF. DNA of the CDR3: TGTGCCAGCAGTGAAACCCCGGGAGGGCCAGAGACCCAGTACTTC. The chain couples TRBV6-1 to TRBJ2-5; 8 bases are shared with TRBD2. Looked up from germline, CDR1 is MNHNS and CDR2 is SASEGT. The V gene end was trimmed by 2 bases and the J gene end by 4 bases; junction bases not matched to a gene: 6. There are 15 residues in the CDR3.

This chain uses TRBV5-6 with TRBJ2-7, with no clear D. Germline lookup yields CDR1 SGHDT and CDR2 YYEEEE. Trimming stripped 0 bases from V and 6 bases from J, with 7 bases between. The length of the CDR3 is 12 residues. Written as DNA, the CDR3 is TGTGCCAGCAGCTTGGGACAAATCGAGCAGTACTTC. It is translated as CASSLGQIEQYF.

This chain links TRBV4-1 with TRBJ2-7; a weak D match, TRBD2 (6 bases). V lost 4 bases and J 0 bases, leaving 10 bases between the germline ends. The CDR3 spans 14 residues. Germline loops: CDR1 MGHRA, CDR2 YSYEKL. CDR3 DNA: TGCGCCAGCAGCCCACGCGGGGACTCCTACGAGCAGTACTTC. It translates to CASSPRGDSYEQYF.

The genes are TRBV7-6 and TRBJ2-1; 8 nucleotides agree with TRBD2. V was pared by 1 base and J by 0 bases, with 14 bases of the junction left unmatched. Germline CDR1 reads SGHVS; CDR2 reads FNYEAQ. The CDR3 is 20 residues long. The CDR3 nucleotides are TGTGCCAGCAGCTTAGTAGGGACTAGTGGGGCCCGGGGCTCCTACAATGAGCAGTTCTTC. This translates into CASSLVGTSGARGSYNEQFF.

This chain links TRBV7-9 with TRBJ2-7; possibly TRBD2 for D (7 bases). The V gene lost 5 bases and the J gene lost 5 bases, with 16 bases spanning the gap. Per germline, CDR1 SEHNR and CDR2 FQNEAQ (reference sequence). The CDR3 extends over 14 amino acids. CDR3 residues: CASSAGGLVDEQYF. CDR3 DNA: TGTGCCAGCAGCGCCGGGGGGCTCGTCGACGAGCAGTACTTC.